Below are 21 T cell receptor beta chains sequenced from a single sample in a study of cytomegalovirus exposure and HLA in healthy donors. PCR amplification relied on 60 Vbeta primers (plus 13 Jbeta primers). Method: immunoSEQ multiplex PCR; TCRdb's copy keeps in-frame clones and lacks some. The sample lists about 95,000 clones, about 76% seen once, with approximately 4.4% in the top ten. Material: PBMCs. The receptors were sampled from a woman in her 40s in good health and CMV-seronegative.

There are a few counts of this clone. The chain couples TRBV18 to TRBJ2-7; the match to TRBD2 covers 10 bases. The germline V gene has CDR1 KGHSH and CDR2 LQKENI. Trimming at V came to 3 bases and at J to 4 bases, leaving 6 bases not matched to a gene. The CDR3 extends over 15 amino acids. CDR3 bases: TGTGCCAGCTCACCCTCTAGCGGGGGTACTTACGAGCAGTACTTC. It is translated as CASSPSSGGTYEQYF.

The sample holds a few counts of this clone. The gene calls are TRBV5-1 and TRBJ1-2; possibly TRBD1 for D (6 bases). With 6 bases removed from V and 8 bases from J, the gap between germline ends came to 20 bases. Per the germline V gene, CDR1 is SGHRS and CDR2 is YFSETQ. The CDR3 consists of 14 residues. CDR3: CASKPDTGLGGYTF. The CDR3 DNA reads as TGCGCCAGCAAACCCGATACAGGGTTAGGCGGCTACACCTTC.

In this sample, this clone turned up a few times. The chain is built from TRBV5-4 and TRBJ1-2; TRBD1 matches at 12 bases. After removal of 1 base from V and 8 bases from J, the junction contained 3 bases not matched to a gene. Germline V lookup: CDR1 SGHNT, CDR2 YYREEE (reference sequence). The CDR3 is made up of 14 amino acids. CDR3 coding DNA: TGTGCCAGCAGCTTGCGGGACAGGGGGCAGGGCTACACCTTC. This encodes CASSLRDRGQGYTF.

The chain employs TRBV27 and TRBJ2-2; 7 bases match TRBD1. The CDR3 is made up of 15 amino acids. CDR1 is MNHEY, CDR2 SMNVEV, per germline (reference sequence). The trim removed 5 bases at V and 0 bases at J, leaving 3 bases unmatched. The CDR3 is CASSPTGANTGELFF. The CDR3 DNA reads as TGTGCCAGCAGTCCTACAGGGGCGAACACCGGGGAGCTGTTTTTT.

This chain uses TRBV29-1 with TRBJ2-1; tentative D call: TRBD1 (5 bases). CDR1 and CDR2 from the germline V gene are SQVTM and ANQGSEA. The CDR3 length is 11 residues. Trimming removed 7 bases from V and 5 bases from J, with 9 bases in between. The CDR3, as DNA: TGCAGCGAAAGACAGAACAATGAGCAGTTCTTC. This encodes CSERQNNEQFF.

The J gene is TRBJ2-2, the V gene TRBV7-6; TRBD2 might be the D (7 bases). This CDR3 region has 16 residues. Trimming took off 3 bases at V and 0 bases at J, with 11 bases between the two ends. Germline V gene lookup returns CDR1 SGHVS and CDR2 FNYEAQ. CDR3 sequence reads: CASSLGGGANTGELFF. The CDR3 DNA sequence: TGTGCCAGCAGCTTGGGCGGGGGCGCGAACACCGGGGAGCTGTTTTTT. The full variable domain, with the rest looked up from reference TRBV7-6 and TRBJ2-2, is GAGVSQSPRYKVTKRGQDVALRCDPISGHVSLYWYRQALGQGPEFLTYFNYEAQQDKSGLPNDRFSAERPEGSISTLTIQRTEQRDSAMYRCASSLGGGANTGELFFGEGSRLTVL.

This chain connects TRBV19 to TRBJ2-2, with D tentatively TRBD1 (6 bases). This CDR3 region has 16 residues. The V gene lost 1 base and the J gene lost 2 bases, with 11 bases spanning the gap. Germline loops: CDR1 LNHDA, CDR2 SQIVND (reference sequence). As DNA, the CDR3 is TGTGCCAGTAGTATAGTGTTCAGGGGTAACACCGGGGAGCTGTTTTTT. Protein: CASSIVFRGNTGELFF.

This clone came up a few times. The chain is built from TRBV21-1 and TRBJ1-1. TRBV21-1 is described as a pseudogene. The CDR3 runs to 14 residues. CDR3 coding DNA: TGTGCCAGCAGCAAGCCAATCCCCCGAGCTGAAGCTTTCTTT. Its translation: CASSKPIPRAEAFF.

This clone was detected a few times. The chain couples TRBV5-1 to TRBJ1-1, with TRBD1 identical over 8 bases. The CDR3 runs to 13 residues. V gave up 3 bases and J gave up 7 bases; unmatched junction bases: 5. The germline V gene encodes CDR1 SGHRS and CDR2 YFSETQ. The CDR3 region has the DNA TGCGCCAGCAGCTCCAGGGGGCAGGGTGAAGCTTTCTTT. Amino acids: CASSSRGQGEAFF.

The V gene is TRBV6-6, the J gene TRBJ1-4, with D hard to call. The CDR3 length is 12 residues. Trimming pared 6 bases from V and 7 bases from J, leaving 9 bases between. Germline loops: CDR1 MNHNY, CDR2 SVGAGI (reference sequence). In DNA, the CDR3 is TGTGCCAGCAGAATGGTGGCTGAAAAACTGTTTTTT. It encodes CASRMVAEKLFF.

The chain's CDR3 is CASGGLPASADTQYF. CDR3 sequence (DNA): TGCGCCAGCGGAGGTCTACCCGCTTCGGCAGATACGCAGTATTTT. V is TRBV5-1 and J is TRBJ2-3, with a weak D call TRBD2 (5 bases). With 7 bases removed from V and 4 bases from J, the gap between germline ends came to 19 bases. Per the germline V gene, CDR1 is SGHRS and CDR2 is YFSETQ. This CDR3 spans 15 amino acids. The variable domain in full, with the rest retrieved from reference TRBV5-1 and TRBJ2-3, is KAGVTQTPRYLIKTRGQQVTLSCSPISGHRSVSWYQQTPGQGLQFLFEYFSETQRNKGNFPGRFSGRQFSNSRSEMNVSTLELGDSALYLCASGGLPASADTQYFGPGTRLTVL.

This rearrangement joins TRBV11-3 to TRBJ2-1, with 7 bases aligning to TRBD2. Germline V gene sequence: CDR1 SGHNT, CDR2 YENEEA. The CDR3 loop spans 14 amino acids. The V gene end was trimmed by 5 bases and the J gene end by 6 bases; junction bases not matched to a gene: 7. DNA for the CDR3: TGTGCCAGCAGCCCCGGGACTACGGCCAATGAGCAGTTCTTC. The encoded protein is CASSPGTTANEQFF.

The V and J genes are TRBV7-3 and TRBJ2-2; TRBD1 agrees at 11 bases. The CDR3 contains 15 residues. Trimming removed 4 bases from V and 5 bases from J; junction bases left unmatched: 3. CDR1 and CDR2 (germline): SGHTA, FQGTGA. CDR3 region: CASSSGTGGTGELFF. In DNA, the CDR3 is TGTGCCAGCAGCTCCGGGACAGGGGGAACCGGGGAGCTGTTTTTT.

The CDR3, as DNA: TGTGCCAGCAGTTACACAAAAGAGACCCAGTACTTC. This sequence encodes CASSYTKETQYF. The chain combines TRBV6-6 with TRBJ2-5; D is undetermined. Between the trimmed V and J ends, which lost 2 bases and 3 bases, there was a span of 4 bases. The CDR3 has 12 amino acids. CDR1 MNHNY and CDR2 SVGAGI come from the germline V gene (reference sequence).

The chain couples TRBV7-2 to TRBJ2-2; TRBD1 might be the D (5 bases). V lost 5 bases to trimming and J lost 4 bases, with 14 bases between them. This CDR3 is 15 amino acids long. The germline V gene encodes CDR1 SGHTA and CDR2 FQGNSA. The CDR3 DNA follows: TGTGCCAGCAGCCCCTCGTGGACAATCACCGGGGAGCTGTTTTTT. Amino acids: CASSPSWTITGELFF.

The CDR3 DNA is TGTGCCAGCAGCGTCATCAGGCGAGATGAAGCTTTCTTT. Protein: CASSVIRRDEAFF. The chain combines TRBV2 with TRBJ1-1; D is unclear. This CDR3 comprises 13 residues. Germline assignment: CDR1 SNHLY and CDR2 FYNNEI. V was shortened by 6 bases and J by 7 bases, with 15 bases between the two germline ends.

About this clone itself: The CDR3 does not end in the conserved phenylalanine or tryptophan, so this is likely a read error. This chain connects TRBV2 to TRBJ2-3; D perhaps matches TRBD2 (5 bases). CDR1 is SNHLY and CDR2 is FYNNEI in the germline V gene. This CDR3 contains 12 residues. Trimming removed 5 bases from V and 5 bases from J, with 8 bases in between. The CDR3 DNA reads as TGTGCCAGCAGTCTAGGAGGAGATACGCAGTATGTT. Amino acid sequence: CASSLGGDTQYV.

The chain is built from TRBV6-5 and TRBJ1-1; 7 nucleotides align to TRBD1. The trim removed 7 bases at V and 1 base at J, leaving 6 bases unmatched. This CDR3 spans 14 amino acids. Germline V gene lookup returns CDR1 MNHEY and CDR2 SVGAGI. CDR3 bases: TGTGCCAGCAAAAGGGGGCGGAGGAACACTGAAGCTTTCTTT. Amino acid sequence: CASKRGRRNTEAFF.

V and J are TRBV5-5 and TRBJ2-3; no firm D call. The germline CDR1 and CDR2 sequences are SGHKS and YYEKEE (reference sequence). Trimming took off 5 bases at V and 6 bases at J, with 16 bases between the two ends. This CDR3 contains 14 residues. CDR3 bases: TGTGCCAGCAGACCGACTGAAATACCTGATACGCAGTATTTT. Translated, it gives CASRPTEIPDTQYF.

The chain uses TRBV7-2 and TRBJ2-3; 10 bases line up with TRBD2. The CDR3 totals 18 residues. J lost 2 bases, V lost 1 base, and 9 bases had no gene match. Germline lookup yields CDR1 SGHTA and CDR2 FQGNSA. This CDR3 reads CASSLVASGSTNTDTQYF. In nucleotides, the CDR3 is TGTGCCAGCAGCTTAGTTGCTAGCGGGAGTACCAACACAGATACGCAGTATTTT.

J is TRBJ2-7 and V is TRBV10-3; maybe TRBD2 (5 bases). The V end lost 4 bases, the J end lost 6 bases, and 16 bases lay between the germline ends. Per the germline V gene, CDR1 is ENHRY and CDR2 is SYGVKD. CDR3 length: 14 residues. The CDR3 DNA sequence: TGTGCCATCAGTGGACTATATGGTAGTGGCGAGCAGTACTTC. Translated, it gives CAISGLYGSGEQYF.